The clone carrying this T cell receptor beta chain was found a few times. Researchers took RNA transcripts and amplified the TCR beta CDR3 regions from them. Carried out on the TCR CDR3, a first-round RT-PCR used the HTBI primer set. TCRdb reprocessed the multiplex PCR reads via MiXCR and lists one record per CDR3 protein. The table records over 700,000 distinct CDR3 sequences, about 17% of them present only once. The sample comes from a study of T cells in Graves' hyperthyroidism and ophthalmopathy. Study background: Peripheral blood draws took place at initial diagnosis, ahead of any treatment.

Germline V CDR1 and CDR2: DFQATT, SNEGSKA (reference sequence). Trimming cost V 0 bases and J 4 bases, with 9 bases left between them. The CDR3 is made up of 13 amino acids. Sequencing was done on a sample of blood. This TCR was sampled from a woman aged 45-65 years with Graves' hyperthyroidism that later progressed to Graves' ophthalmopathy. The chain couples TRBV20-1 to TRBJ1-2; a weak D match, TRBD1 (6 bases). The CDR3 bases are TGCAGTGCTAGAGACGGGGGCCTCTATGGCTACACCTTC. This gives the protein CSARDGGLYGYTF.